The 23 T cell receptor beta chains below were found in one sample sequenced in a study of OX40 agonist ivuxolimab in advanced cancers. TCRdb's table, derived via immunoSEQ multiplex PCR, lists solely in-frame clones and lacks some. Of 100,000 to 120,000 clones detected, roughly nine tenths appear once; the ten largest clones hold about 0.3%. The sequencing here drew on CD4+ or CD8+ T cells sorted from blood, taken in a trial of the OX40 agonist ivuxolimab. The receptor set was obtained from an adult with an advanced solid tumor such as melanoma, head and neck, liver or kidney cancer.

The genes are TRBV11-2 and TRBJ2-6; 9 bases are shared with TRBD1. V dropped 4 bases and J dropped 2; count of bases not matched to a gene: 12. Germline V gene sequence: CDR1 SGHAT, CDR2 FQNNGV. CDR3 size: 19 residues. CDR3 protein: CASSSFRDRVVTGANVLTF. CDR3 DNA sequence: TGTGCCAGCAGCTCCTTCCGGGACAGGGTTGTTACTGGGGCCAACGTCCTGACTTTC. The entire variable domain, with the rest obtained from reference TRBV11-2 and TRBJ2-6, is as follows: EAGVAQSPRYKIIEKRQSVAFWCNPISGHATLYWYQQILGQGPKLLIQFQNNGVVDDSQLPKDRFSAERLKGVDSTLKIQPAKLEDSAVYLCASSSFRDRVVTGANVLTFGAGSRLTVL.

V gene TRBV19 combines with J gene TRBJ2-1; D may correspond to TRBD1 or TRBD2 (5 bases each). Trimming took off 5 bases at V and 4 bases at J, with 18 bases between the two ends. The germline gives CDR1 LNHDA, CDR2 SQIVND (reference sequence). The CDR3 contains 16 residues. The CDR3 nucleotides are TGTGCCAGTAGTTGGGACCTAGTGAGGCGGTACAATGAGCAGTTCTTC. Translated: CASSWDLVRRYNEQFF.

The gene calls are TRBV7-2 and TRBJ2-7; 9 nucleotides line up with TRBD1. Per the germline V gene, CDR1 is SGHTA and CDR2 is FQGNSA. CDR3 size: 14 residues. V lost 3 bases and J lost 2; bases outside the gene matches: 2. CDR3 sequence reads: CASSFGQGTYEQYF. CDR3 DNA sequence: TGTGCCAGCAGCTTCGGACAGGGGACCTACGAGCAGTACTTC.

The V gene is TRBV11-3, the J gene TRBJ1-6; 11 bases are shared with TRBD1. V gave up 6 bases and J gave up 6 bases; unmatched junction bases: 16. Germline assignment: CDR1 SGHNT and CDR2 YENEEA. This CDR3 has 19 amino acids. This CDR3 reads CASRPLPDRGRKGNSPLHF. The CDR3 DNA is TGTGCCAGCAGGCCCCTGCCGGACAGGGGGCGTAAGGGTAATTCACCCCTCCACTTT.

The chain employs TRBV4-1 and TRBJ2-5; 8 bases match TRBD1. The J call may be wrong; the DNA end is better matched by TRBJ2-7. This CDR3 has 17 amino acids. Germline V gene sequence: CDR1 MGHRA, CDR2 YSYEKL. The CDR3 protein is CASSQGSQTGDSHEQYF. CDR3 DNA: TGCGCCAGCAGCCAAGGCTCTCAGACAGGGGATAGCCACGAGCAGTACTTC.

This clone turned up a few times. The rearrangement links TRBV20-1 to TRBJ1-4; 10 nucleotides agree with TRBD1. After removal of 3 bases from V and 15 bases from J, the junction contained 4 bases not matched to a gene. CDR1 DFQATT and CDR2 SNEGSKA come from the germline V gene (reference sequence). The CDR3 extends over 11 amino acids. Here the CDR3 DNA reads TGCAGTGCTAGCACCGGGACAGGGGTGTTTTTT. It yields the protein CSASTGTGVFF.

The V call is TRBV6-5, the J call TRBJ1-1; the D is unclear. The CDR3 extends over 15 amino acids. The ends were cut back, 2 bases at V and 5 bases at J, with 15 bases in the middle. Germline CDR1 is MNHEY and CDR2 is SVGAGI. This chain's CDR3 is CASSYELTQRTEAFF. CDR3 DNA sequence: TGTGCCAGCAGTTACGAGTTAACACAGAGAACTGAAGCTTTCTTT.

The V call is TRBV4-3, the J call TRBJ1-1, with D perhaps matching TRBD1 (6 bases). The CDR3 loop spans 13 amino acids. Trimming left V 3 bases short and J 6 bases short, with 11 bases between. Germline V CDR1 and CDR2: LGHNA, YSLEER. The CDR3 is CASSHGRGAEAFF. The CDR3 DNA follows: TGCGCCAGCAGCCACGGCAGGGGCGCTGAAGCTTTCTTT.

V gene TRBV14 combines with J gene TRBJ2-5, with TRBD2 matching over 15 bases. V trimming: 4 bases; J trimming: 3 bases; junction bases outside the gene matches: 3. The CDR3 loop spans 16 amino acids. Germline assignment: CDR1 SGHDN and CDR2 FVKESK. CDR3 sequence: CASSPGLAGGKETQYF. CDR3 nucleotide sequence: TGTGCCAGCAGCCCGGGACTAGCGGGAGGTAAAGAGACCCAGTACTTC.

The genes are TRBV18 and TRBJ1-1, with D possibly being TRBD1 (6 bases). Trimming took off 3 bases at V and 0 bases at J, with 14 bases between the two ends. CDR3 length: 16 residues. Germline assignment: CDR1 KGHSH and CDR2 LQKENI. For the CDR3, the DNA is TGTGCCAGCTCACCTACAGGGCCTGTGATGAACACTGAAGCTTTCTTT. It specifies CASSPTGPVMNTEAFF.

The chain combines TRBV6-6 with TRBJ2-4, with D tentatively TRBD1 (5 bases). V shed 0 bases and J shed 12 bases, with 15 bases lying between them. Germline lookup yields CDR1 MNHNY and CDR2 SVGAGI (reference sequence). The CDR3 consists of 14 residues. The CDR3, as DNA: TGTGCCAGCAGTTACTCAACAGGCGGCAGCCCTCAGTACTTC. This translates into CASSYSTGGSPQYF.

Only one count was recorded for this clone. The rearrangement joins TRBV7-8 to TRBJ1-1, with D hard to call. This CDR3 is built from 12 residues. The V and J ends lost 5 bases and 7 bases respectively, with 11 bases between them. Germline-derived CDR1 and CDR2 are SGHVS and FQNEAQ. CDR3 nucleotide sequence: TGTGCCAGCAGCCCACCGGGTTTTGAAGCTTTCTTT. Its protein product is CASSPPGFEAFF.

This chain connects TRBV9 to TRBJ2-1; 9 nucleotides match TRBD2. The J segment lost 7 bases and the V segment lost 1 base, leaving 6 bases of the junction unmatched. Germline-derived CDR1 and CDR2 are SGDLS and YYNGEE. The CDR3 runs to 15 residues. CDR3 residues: CASSVNAGGYNEQFF. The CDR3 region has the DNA TGTGCCAGCAGCGTAAATGCGGGGGGGTATAATGAGCAGTTCTTC. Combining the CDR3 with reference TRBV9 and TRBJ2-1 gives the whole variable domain DSGVTQTPKHLITATGQRVTLRCSPRSGDLSVYWYQQSLDQGLQFLIQYYNGEERAKGNILERFSAQQFPDLHSELNLSSLELGDSALYFCASSVNAGGYNEQFFGPGTRLTVL.

The CDR3 region is CASSVVTTNTGELFF. CDR3 in DNA: TGTGCCAGCAGCGTAGTGACAACCAACACCGGGGAGCTGTTTTTT. V usage is TRBV9 and J usage is TRBJ2-2; D gene ambiguous. Trimming stripped 0 bases from V and 2 bases from J, with 8 bases between. The CDR3 extends over 15 amino acids. Germline lookup yields CDR1 SGDLS and CDR2 YYNGEE.

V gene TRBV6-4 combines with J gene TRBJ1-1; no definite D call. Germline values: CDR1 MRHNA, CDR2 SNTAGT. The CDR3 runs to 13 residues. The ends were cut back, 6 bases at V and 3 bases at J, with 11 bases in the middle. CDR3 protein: CASSEELDTEAFF. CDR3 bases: TGTGCCAGCAGCGAGGAGTTGGACACTGAAGCTTTCTTT.

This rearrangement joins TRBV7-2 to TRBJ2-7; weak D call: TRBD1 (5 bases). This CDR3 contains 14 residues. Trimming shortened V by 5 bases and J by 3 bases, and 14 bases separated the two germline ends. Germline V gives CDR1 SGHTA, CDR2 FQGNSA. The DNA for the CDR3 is TGTGCCAGCAGCCCCATGACAGTGAACTACGAGCAGTACTTC. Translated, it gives CASSPMTVNYEQYF.

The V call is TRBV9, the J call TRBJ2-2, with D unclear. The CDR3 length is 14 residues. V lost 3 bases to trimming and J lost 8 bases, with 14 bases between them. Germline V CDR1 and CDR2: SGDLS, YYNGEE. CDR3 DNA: TGTGCCAGCAGCGCAATAATTGGGAAAGGGGAGCTGTTTTTT. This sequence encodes CASSAIIGKGELFF.

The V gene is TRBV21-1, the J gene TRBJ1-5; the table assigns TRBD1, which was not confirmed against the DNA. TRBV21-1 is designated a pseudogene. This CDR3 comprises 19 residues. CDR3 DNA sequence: TGTGCCAGCAGCAAAGCGCGGTTCCGGACAGGGAAAGGCAATCAGCCCCAGCATTTT. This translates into CASSKARFRTGKGNQPQHF.

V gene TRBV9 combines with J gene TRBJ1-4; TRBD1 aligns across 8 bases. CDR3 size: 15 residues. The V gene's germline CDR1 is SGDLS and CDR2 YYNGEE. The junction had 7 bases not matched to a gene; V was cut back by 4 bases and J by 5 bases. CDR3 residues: CASSRRGLLNEKLFF. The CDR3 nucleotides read TGTGCCAGCAGCCGCAGGGGGCTCCTAAATGAAAAACTGTTTTTT.

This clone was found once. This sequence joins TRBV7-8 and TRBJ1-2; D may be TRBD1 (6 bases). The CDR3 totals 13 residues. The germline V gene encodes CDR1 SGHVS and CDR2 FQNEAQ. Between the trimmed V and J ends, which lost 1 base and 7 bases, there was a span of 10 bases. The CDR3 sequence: CASSLVGGVGYTF. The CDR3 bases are TGTGCCAGCAGCTTAGTAGGGGGGGTTGGCTACACCTTC. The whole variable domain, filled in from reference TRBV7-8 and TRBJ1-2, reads GAGVSQSPRYKVAKRGQDVALRCDPISGHVSLFWYQQALGQGPEFLTYFQNEAQLDKSGLPSDRFFAERPEGSVSTLKIQRTQQEDSAVYLCASSLVGGVGYTFGSGTRLTVV.

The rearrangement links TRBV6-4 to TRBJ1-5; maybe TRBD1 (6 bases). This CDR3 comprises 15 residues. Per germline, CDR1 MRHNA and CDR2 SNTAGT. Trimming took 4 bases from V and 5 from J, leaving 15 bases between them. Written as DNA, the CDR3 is TGTGCCAGCAGTGTAGGGCAGGGGAAGGATCAGCCCCAGCATTTT. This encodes CASSVGQGKDQPQHF.

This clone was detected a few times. CDR3 sequence reads: CASSLAGGGAKDTQYF. The CDR3 DNA follows: TGTGCCAGCAGCTTGGCCGGGGGAGGTGCTAAAGATACGCAGTATTTT. The rearrangement uses TRBV5-4 and TRBJ2-3; D might be TRBD2 (6 bases). Germline V gene sequence: CDR1 SGHNT, CDR2 YYREEE (reference sequence). V lost 0 bases and J 5 bases, leaving 16 bases between the germline ends. The CDR3 contains 16 residues.

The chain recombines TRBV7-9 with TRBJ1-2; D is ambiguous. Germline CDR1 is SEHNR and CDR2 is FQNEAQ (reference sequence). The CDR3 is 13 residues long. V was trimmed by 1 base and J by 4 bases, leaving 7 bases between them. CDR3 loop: CASSLVRPYGYTF. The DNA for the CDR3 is TGTGCCAGCAGCTTAGTACGGCCCTATGGCTACACCTTC.